This TCR beta chain emerged from a study of blood T cell repertoires in COVID-19. Libraries were prepared by immunoSEQ multiplex PCR; TCRdb keeps only in-frame clonotypes and omits some of them. Of about 58,000 clones listed, 83% are singletons. This TCR derives from a middle-aged man with COVID-19, enrolled during active disease. Input material: peripheral blood.

The CDR3 protein is CASSQGHRGAFF. The DNA for the CDR3 is TGTGCCAGCAGCCAAGGGCACAGGGGCGCTTTCTTT. This chain links TRBV3-1 (or the pseudogene TRBV3-2) with TRBJ1-1; 7 bases line up with TRBD1. CDR1 LGHDT and CDR2 YNNKEL come from the germline V gene (reference sequence). The CDR3 loop spans 12 amino acids. After removal of 1 base from V and 11 bases from J, the junction contained 4 bases not matched to a gene.